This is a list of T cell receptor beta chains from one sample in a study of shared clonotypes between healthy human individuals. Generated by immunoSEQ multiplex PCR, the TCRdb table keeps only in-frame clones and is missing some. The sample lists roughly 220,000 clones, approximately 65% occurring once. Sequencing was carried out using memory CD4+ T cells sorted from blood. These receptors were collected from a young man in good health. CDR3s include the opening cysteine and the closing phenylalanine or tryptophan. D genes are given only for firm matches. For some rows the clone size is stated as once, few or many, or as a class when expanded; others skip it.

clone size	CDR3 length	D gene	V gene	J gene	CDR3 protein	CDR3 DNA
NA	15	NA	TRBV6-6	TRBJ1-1	CASSFQGFVGTEAFF	TGTGCCAGCAGTTTCCAGGGATTCGTGGGAACTGAAGCTTTCTTT
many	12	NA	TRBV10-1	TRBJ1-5	CASSESTQPQHF	TGCGCCAGCAGTGAGTCGACTCAGCCCCAGCATTTT
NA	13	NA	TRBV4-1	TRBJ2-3	CASSQERDSGQYF	TGCGCCAGCAGCCAAGAGCGGGACTCCGGGCAGTATTTT
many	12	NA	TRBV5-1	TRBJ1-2	CASSSGGHGYTF	TGCGCCAGCAGCTCTGGGGGGCATGGCTACACCTTC
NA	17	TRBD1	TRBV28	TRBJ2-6	CASKHDRGWSGANVLTF	TGTGCCAGCAAACACGACAGGGGGTGGTCTGGGGCCAACGTCCTGACTTTC
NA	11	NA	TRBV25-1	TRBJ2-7	CASSDVDEQYF	TGTGCCAGCAGTGACGTAGACGAGCAGTACTTC
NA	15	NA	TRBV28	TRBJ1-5	CASSRTGSRSQPQHF	TGTGCCAGCAGCCGTACAGGGAGTCGGTCTCAGCCCCAGCATTTT
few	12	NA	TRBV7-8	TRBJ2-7	CASSQPPGSPSF	TGTGCCAGCAGCCAACCCCCGGGGTCCCCCTCCTTC
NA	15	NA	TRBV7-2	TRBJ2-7	CASSLEAGGWNEQYF	TGTGCCAGCAGCTTAGAAGCAGGCGGTTGGAACGAGCAGTACTTC
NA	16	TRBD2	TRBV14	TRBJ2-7	CASSQDRGGSSYEQYF	TGTGCCAGCAGCCAAGATCGAGGCGGGAGCTCCTACGAGCAGTACTTC
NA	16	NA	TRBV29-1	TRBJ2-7	CSVEDKGPFLVGEQYF	TGCAGCGTTGAAGATAAGGGGCCCTTCCTGGTGGGAGAGCAGTACTTC
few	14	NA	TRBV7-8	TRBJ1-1	CASSELKVATEAFF	TGTGCCAGCTCGGAGTTAAAGGTTGCCACTGAAGCTTTCTTT
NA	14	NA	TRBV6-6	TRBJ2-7	CASSPRVSSYEQYF	TGTGCCAGCAGCCCCCGGGTCTCCTCCTACGAGCAGTACTTC
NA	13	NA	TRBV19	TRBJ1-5	CASSGPGRQPQHF	TGTGCCAGTAGTGGTCCAGGGAGGCAGCCCCAGCATTTT
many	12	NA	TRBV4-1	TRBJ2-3	CASEGRADTQYF	TGCGCCAGCGAGGGGCGAGCAGATACGCAGTATTTT
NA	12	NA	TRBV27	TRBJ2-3	CASSLNTDTQYF	TGTGCCAGCAGCCTGAACACAGATACGCAGTATTTT
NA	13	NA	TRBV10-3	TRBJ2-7	CAIKLGLDYEQYF	TGTGCCATCAAATTAGGCCTTGACTACGAGCAGTACTTC
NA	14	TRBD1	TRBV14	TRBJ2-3	CASSHRQGKDTQYF	TGTGCCAGCAGCCACAGACAGGGGAAGGATACGCAGTATTTT
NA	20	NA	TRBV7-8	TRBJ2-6	CASSLGRGPSRDSGANVLTF	TGTGCCAGCAGCTTAGGGAGAGGCCCTTCTAGAGACTCTGGGGCCAACGTCCTGACTTTC
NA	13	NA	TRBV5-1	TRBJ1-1	CASSLDVNTEAFF	TGCGCCAGCAGCTTGGACGTGAACACTGAAGCTTTCTTT
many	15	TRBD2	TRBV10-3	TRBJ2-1	CAISGSGSSYNEQFF	TGTGCCATCAGCGGTAGCGGGAGCTCCTACAATGAGCAGTTCTTC
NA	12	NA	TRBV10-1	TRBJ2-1	CASSGDANEQFF	TGCGCCAGCAGTGGGGACGCCAATGAGCAGTTCTTC
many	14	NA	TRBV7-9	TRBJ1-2	CASSLLSTDYGYTF	TGTGCCAGCAGCTTACTGTCCACAGACTATGGCTACACCTTC